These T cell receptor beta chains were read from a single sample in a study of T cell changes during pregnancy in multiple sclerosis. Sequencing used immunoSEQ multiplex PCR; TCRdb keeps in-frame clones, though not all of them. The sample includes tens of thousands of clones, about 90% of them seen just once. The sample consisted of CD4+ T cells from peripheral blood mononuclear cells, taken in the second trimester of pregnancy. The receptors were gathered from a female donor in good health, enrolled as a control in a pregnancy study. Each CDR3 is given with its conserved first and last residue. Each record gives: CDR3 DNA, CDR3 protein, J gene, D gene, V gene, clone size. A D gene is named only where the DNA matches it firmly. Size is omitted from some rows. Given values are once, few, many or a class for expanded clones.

CDR3nt: TGTGCCAGCAGCCCAGGGGGGTCCTATGGCTACACCTTC; CDR3aa: CASSPGGSYGYTF; j_gene: TRBJ1-2; d_gene: TRBD1; v_gene: TRBV9; abundance: once
CDR3nt: TGTGCCAGCAGCGCACTAGCGGGGGGGCTTAGCAATGAGCAGTTCTTC; CDR3aa: CASSALAGGLSNEQFF; j_gene: TRBJ2-1; d_gene: TRBD2; v_gene: TRBV9; abundance: -
CDR3nt: TGTGCCAGCAGGGCGGGGAGCTCTGGAAACACCATATATTTT; CDR3aa: CASRAGSSGNTIYF; j_gene: TRBJ1-3; d_gene: -; v_gene: TRBV7-9; abundance: once
CDR3nt: TGTGCCAGCAGCTTGGCCGGAGGAGGGGCGGAGACCCAGTACTTC; CDR3aa: CASSLAGGGAETQYF; j_gene: TRBJ2-5; d_gene: -; v_gene: TRBV5-4; abundance: -
CDR3nt: TGTGCCAGCTCACCAGGGACAGCCGCGAACACCGGGGAGCTGTTTTTT; CDR3aa: CASSPGTAANTGELFF; j_gene: TRBJ2-2; d_gene: TRBD1; v_gene: TRBV18; abundance: -
CDR3nt: TGTGCTAGTGGTTTGGGACATCTCAACTATGGCTACACCTTC; CDR3aa: CASGLGHLNYGYTF; j_gene: TRBJ1-2; d_gene: -; v_gene: TRBV12-5; abundance: -
CDR3nt: TGCGCCAGCAGCCAGACCGGGGGTGGGGCCAACGTCCTGACTTTC; CDR3aa: CASSQTGGGANVLTF; j_gene: TRBJ2-6; d_gene: -; v_gene: TRBV5-1; abundance: -
CDR3nt: TGTGCCGTCGGGGATTTACTCTACGAGCAGTACTTC; CDR3aa: CAVGDLLYEQYF; j_gene: TRBJ2-7; d_gene: -; v_gene: TRBV10-3; abundance: -
CDR3nt: TGTGCCACCAGCAGATACGGACAGGAGGGTGGCTACACCTTC; CDR3aa: CATSRYGQEGGYTF; j_gene: TRBJ1-2; d_gene: TRBD1; v_gene: TRBV15; abundance: -
CDR3nt: TGTGCCAGCAGTTACCGCGGGGCCTATAATGAAAAACTGTTTTTT; CDR3aa: CASSYRGAYNEKLFF; j_gene: TRBJ1-4; d_gene: -; v_gene: TRBV6-6; abundance: -
CDR3nt: TGTGCCAGCAGCTTAGCAGGAGGTAATTCACCCCTCCACTTT; CDR3aa: CASSLAGGNSPLHF; j_gene: TRBJ1-6; d_gene: -; v_gene: TRBV7-2; abundance: -
CDR3nt: TGCGCCAGCAGCTTGTCCAGCGGGGGTACAGATACGCAGTATTTT; CDR3aa: CASSLSSGGTDTQYF; j_gene: TRBJ2-3; d_gene: TRBD2; v_gene: TRBV5-1; abundance: -
CDR3nt: TGCGCCAGCAGCCAAGGGTGGGGGACAGGGGTCACTGAAGCTTTCTTT; CDR3aa: CASSQGWGTGVTEAFF; j_gene: TRBJ1-1; d_gene: TRBD1; v_gene: TRBV4-1; abundance: -
CDR3nt: TGTGCCAGCTCCGGGACACTTTCGGCCCTCCACTTT; CDR3aa: CASSGTLSALHF; j_gene: TRBJ1-6; d_gene: -; v_gene: TRBV18; abundance: -
CDR3nt: TGTGCCAGCAGCCAAGATGGCGCGGGGGGCAAAAACATTCAGTACTTC; CDR3aa: CASSQDGAGGKNIQYF; j_gene: TRBJ2-4; d_gene: TRBD2; v_gene: TRBV4-2; abundance: -
CDR3nt: TGTGCCAGCAGTGTAGACAGGGACAACTATGGCTACACCTTC; CDR3aa: CASSVDRDNYGYTF; j_gene: TRBJ1-2; d_gene: TRBD1; v_gene: TRBV2; abundance: -
CDR3nt: TGTGCCAGCAGCCGGCCGGGACAGTACAATGAGCAGTTCTTC; CDR3aa: CASSRPGQYNEQFF; j_gene: TRBJ2-1; d_gene: TRBD1; v_gene: TRBV11-1; abundance: -
CDR3nt: TGTGCCAGCAGCTTATCATGGGGGAGGGAGGAAGCCCAGCATTTT; CDR3aa: CASSLSWGREEAQHF; j_gene: TRBJ1-5; d_gene: -; v_gene: TRBV7-2; abundance: -
CDR3nt: TGTGCCAGCAGTTTATCTTACAGGAGCAATCAGCCCCAGCATTTT; CDR3aa: CASSLSYRSNQPQHF; j_gene: TRBJ1-5; d_gene: -; v_gene: TRBV27; abundance: -
CDR3nt: TGTGCCAGTAGTACTCGGCCGGGACAGGGAAACACCGGGGAGCTGTTTTTT; CDR3aa: CASSTRPGQGNTGELFF; j_gene: TRBJ2-2; d_gene: TRBD1; v_gene: TRBV19; abundance: -
CDR3nt: TGTGCCAGCGGGGGGGCTTATAATGAGCAGTTCTTC; CDR3aa: CASGGAYNEQFF; j_gene: TRBJ2-1; d_gene: -; v_gene: TRBV4-2; abundance: -
CDR3nt: TGCGCCAGCAGCCAAGGTCCGTCGCCCCTCCACTTT; CDR3aa: CASSQGPSPLHF; j_gene: TRBJ1-6; d_gene: -; v_gene: TRBV4-3; abundance: -
CDR3nt: TGTGCCAGCAGCGCCTGGCCGGGGTCCCCCGACACTGAAGCTTTCTTT; CDR3aa: CASSAWPGSPDTEAFF; j_gene: TRBJ1-1; d_gene: -; v_gene: TRBV14; abundance: -
CDR3nt: TGTGCCAGCAGTGGGCTGCAGGGATCGGAGACCCAGTACTTC; CDR3aa: CASSGLQGSETQYF; j_gene: TRBJ2-5; d_gene: -; v_gene: TRBV6-1; abundance: -
CDR3nt: TGTGCCAGCAGCCCCGTAGGGACACCGAATGAGCAGTTCTTC; CDR3aa: CASSPVGTPNEQFF; j_gene: TRBJ2-1; d_gene: -; v_gene: TRBV9; abundance: -
CDR3nt: TGTGCCAGCAGGCCTTCCGGACAGGGAATAGGATCACCCCTCCACTTT; CDR3aa: CASRPSGQGIGSPLHF; j_gene: TRBJ1-6; d_gene: TRBD1; v_gene: TRBV11-3; abundance: -
CDR3nt: TGTGCCAGCAGTGAAGCCCCGCTAGGGACCCAGTACTTC; CDR3aa: CASSEAPLGTQYF; j_gene: TRBJ2-5; d_gene: -; v_gene: TRBV6-1; abundance: -
CDR3nt: TGTGCCAGCAGCCGCACATCAGACAGGGGGAACACTGAAGCTTTCTTT; CDR3aa: CASSRTSDRGNTEAFF; j_gene: TRBJ1-1; d_gene: TRBD1; v_gene: TRBV7-8; abundance: -
CDR3nt: TGCGCCAGCAGCCTTAGCGGGGATATCACAGATACGCAGTATTTT; CDR3aa: CASSLSGDITDTQYF; j_gene: TRBJ2-3; d_gene: TRBD2; v_gene: TRBV5-1; abundance: -
CDR3nt: TGTGCCAGTAGGATGACAGGGACTGGAAACACCATATATTTT; CDR3aa: CASRMTGTGNTIYF; j_gene: TRBJ1-3; d_gene: TRBD1; v_gene: TRBV19; abundance: -
CDR3nt: TGTGCCAGTAGGGACTTTGTGGGGTGGGCTGAAAAACTGTTTTTT; CDR3aa: CASRDFVGWAEKLFF; j_gene: TRBJ1-4; d_gene: -; v_gene: TRBV19; abundance: -
CDR3nt: TGCGCCAGCAGCTTGGAACGCGGTAATGAAAAACTGTTTTTT; CDR3aa: CASSLERGNEKLFF; j_gene: TRBJ1-4; d_gene: -; v_gene: TRBV5-1; abundance: -
CDR3nt: TGTGCCAGCCCCGATGGTAGCTCCTACGAGCAGTACTTC; CDR3aa: CASPDGSSYEQYF; j_gene: TRBJ2-7; d_gene: -; v_gene: TRBV21-1; abundance: once
CDR3nt: TGTGCCAGCAGCTTAGTACCTTTGGGCACCTCGAACACTGAAGCTTTCTTT; CDR3aa: CASSLVPLGTSNTEAFF; j_gene: TRBJ1-1; d_gene: -; v_gene: TRBV7-2; abundance: -
CDR3nt: TGTGCCAGCAGCTTTAGGACAGACGTGGAAAAACTGTTTTTT; CDR3aa: CASSFRTDVEKLFF; j_gene: TRBJ1-4; d_gene: -; v_gene: TRBV11-2; abundance: once
CDR3nt: TGTGCCAGCAGCTTACTCGGGACAGTGGGCCTGTTTGGAAACACCATATATTTT; CDR3aa: CASSLLGTVGLFGNTIYF; j_gene: TRBJ1-3; d_gene: TRBD1; v_gene: TRBV7-9; abundance: -
CDR3nt: TGTGCCAGCAGCGGGAAGACAGCTAGCACAGATACGCAGTATTTT; CDR3aa: CASSGKTASTDTQYF; j_gene: TRBJ2-3; d_gene: -; v_gene: TRBV9; abundance: -
CDR3nt: TGTGCCAGCACCCTGGGACAGGTGAACACTGAAGCTTTCTTT; CDR3aa: CASTLGQVNTEAFF; j_gene: TRBJ1-1; d_gene: TRBD1; v_gene: TRBV4-2; abundance: few
CDR3nt: TGTGCCAGCAGCTTAGACCTAGTGGCCCACAATGAGCAGTTCTTC; CDR3aa: CASSLDLVAHNEQFF; j_gene: TRBJ2-1; d_gene: -; v_gene: TRBV7-9; abundance: -
CDR3nt: TGTGCCAGCTCACTAAACGAACGGGACTCCTACACCTTC; CDR3aa: CASSLNERDSYTF; j_gene: TRBJ1-2; d_gene: -; v_gene: TRBV18; abundance: -
CDR3nt: TGTGCCAGCAGCTTACGCGGGACTAGCGGGCGCACAGATACGCAGTATTTT; CDR3aa: CASSLRGTSGRTDTQYF; j_gene: TRBJ2-3; d_gene: TRBD2; v_gene: TRBV11-3; abundance: once
CDR3nt: TGTGCCAGCAGCTTCGATCCGGGGGCGAACACCGGGGAGCTGTTTTTT; CDR3aa: CASSFDPGANTGELFF; j_gene: TRBJ2-2; d_gene: -; v_gene: TRBV5-4; abundance: -
CDR3nt: TGTGCCAGCAGCGTAGCTTCCAGGGTTTCTGAAGCTTTCTTT; CDR3aa: CASSVASRVSEAFF; j_gene: TRBJ1-1; d_gene: -; v_gene: TRBV9; abundance: -
CDR3nt: TGTGCCAGTAGTATCAAGCAGGGCCCCGGGGAGCTGTTTTTT; CDR3aa: CASSIKQGPGELFF; j_gene: TRBJ2-2; d_gene: -; v_gene: TRBV19; abundance: -
CDR3nt: TGTGCCAGCAGCTCGGAAAGACTAGCGGGGGGGTATGGAGATACGCAGTATTTT; CDR3aa: CASSSERLAGGYGDTQYF; j_gene: TRBJ2-3; d_gene: TRBD2; v_gene: TRBV7-2; abundance: -
CDR3nt: TGTGCCAGCAGCGTAGTAGGGGGCTCGGAGACCCAGTACTTC; CDR3aa: CASSVVGGSETQYF; j_gene: TRBJ2-5; d_gene: TRBD1; v_gene: TRBV9; abundance: -